This entry is about one T cell receptor (beta chain). The sample belongs to a study of control samples from healthy donors and cancer patients. From germline, CDR1 is SGHNT and CDR2 YENEEA. The CDR3 sequence is 16 residues long. The V gene lost 1 base and the J gene lost 1 base, with 13 bases spanning the gap. Method: immunoSEQ multiplex PCR; TCRdb's copy keeps in-frame clones and lacks some. The sample comprises under 60,000 clones, 93% of which are singletons, and about a quarter rests with the top ten. The sequenced material came from PBMCs. This TCR was recovered from a woman between 45 and 65 years old with head and neck cancer. V and J are TRBV11-3 and TRBJ2-5; D is perhaps TRBD1 (6 bases). The CDR3 is CASSLGDRPFQETQYF. The DNA of the CDR3 is TGTGCCAGCAGCTTAGGTGACAGGCCTTTCCAAGAGACCCAGTACTTC.